The clone carrying this T cell receptor (beta chain) has only a few counts. The CDR3 extends over 14 amino acids. Trimming shortened V by 5 bases and J by 6 bases, and 14 bases separated the two germline ends. The germline gives CDR1 SGHTA, CDR2 FQGNSA. The sample originates from a study of identical twins. In TCRdb, the 5' RACE reads were re-called with MiXCR into one record per CDR3 protein. The sample consists of nearly 650,000 distinct CDR3 sequences, just over 7% of them appearing once. The data were also submitted as part of a second study, on yellow fever vaccine responses in identical twins.

The sequence was obtained from a young woman in good health. The sample comprised PBMCs. The rearrangement joins TRBV7-2 to TRBJ2-1; a possible D gene is TRBD2 (5 bases). CDR3 in DNA: TGTGCCAGCAGCCCCCCCGCTAGCAGCAATGAGCAGTTCTTC. This gives the protein CASSPPASSNEQFF.